The 32 T cell receptor beta chains presented below share a single source sample, sequenced in a study of cytomegalovirus exposure and HLA in healthy donors. It was with 60 Vbeta and 13 Jbeta primers that the PCR ran. Profiling relied on immunoSEQ multiplex PCR, and the TCRdb table lists in-frame clones only, not all of them. The sample includes 140,000 or so clones, 80% to 85% of them seen just once. Material: PBMCs. These receptors all come from a male donor in good health and CMV-seronegative.

The chain recombines TRBV9 with TRBJ1-1, with 8 bases fitting TRBD1. Germline V CDR1 and CDR2: SGDLS, YYNGEE. CDR3 size: 15 residues. V was clipped by 0 bases and J by 1 base; unmatched bases: 2. The CDR3 DNA is TGTGCCAGCAGCGTAGACGGGACAGGGAACACTGAAGCTTTCTTT. Translation gives CASSVDGTGNTEAFF.

The genes are TRBV5-1 and TRBJ1-1; D is uncertain. The CDR3 spans 13 residues. In germline, CDR1 is SGHRS, CDR2 YFSETQ. V was trimmed by 3 bases and J by 5 bases, leaving 11 bases between them. CDR3 residues: CASSYRVRTEAFF. For the CDR3, the DNA is TGCGCCAGCAGCTACCGGGTGAGGACTGAAGCTTTCTTT. Full variable domain (outside the CDR3, taken from reference TRBV5-1 and TRBJ1-1): KAGVTQTPRYLIKTRGQQVTLSCSPISGHRSVSWYQQTPGQGLQFLFEYFSETQRNKGNFPGRFSGRQFSNSRSEMNVSTLELGDSALYLCASSYRVRTEAFFGQGTRLTVV.

The gene calls are TRBV27 and TRBJ1-1, with D uncertain. Germline V lookup: CDR1 MNHEY, CDR2 SMNVEV (reference sequence). This CDR3 is 14 amino acids long. The V and J ends lost 0 bases and 3 bases respectively, with 8 bases between them. CDR3 region: CASSLSLGYTEAFF. CDR3 DNA sequence: TGTGCCAGCAGTTTATCCCTAGGCTACACTGAAGCTTTCTTT.

This rearrangement joins TRBV2 to TRBJ2-5; tentatively, D is TRBD1 or TRBD2 (6 bases each). The J call is doubtful: the DNA matches TRBJ2-7 better. Germline-derived CDR1 and CDR2 are SNHLY and FYNNEI. This CDR3 contains 11 residues. The DNA of the CDR3 is TGTGCCAGCAGCGGAGGGGGCGAGCAGTACTTC. It specifies CASSGGGEQYF.

This clone appeared once. This chain links TRBV5-8 with TRBJ1-5; no clear D. CDR1 and CDR2 from the germline V gene are SGHTS and YDEGEE. V was pared by 2 bases and J by 0 bases, with 12 bases between. This CDR3 is 16 amino acids long. The CDR3 region has the DNA TGTGCCAGCAGCTTACACAGTCTTTATAGCAATCAGCCCCAGCATTTT. Encoded protein: CASSLHSLYSNQPQHF. The entire variable domain, with the rest obtained from reference TRBV5-8 and TRBJ1-5, is as follows: EAGVTQSPTHLIKTRGQQATLRCSPISGHTSVYWYQQALGLGLQFLLWYDEGEERNRGNFPPRFSGRQFPNYSSELNVNALELEDSALYLCASSLHSLYSNQPQHFGDGTRLSIL.

The chain carries TRBV27 and TRBJ2-7; D is possibly TRBD1 (6 bases). This CDR3 has 13 amino acids. Germline-derived CDR1 and CDR2 are MNHEY and SMNVEV (reference sequence). Deletions cut 2 bases from V and 3 bases from J, with 8 bases between. As DNA, the CDR3 is TGTGCCAGCAGTTTACAGGGGAACTACGAGCAGTACTTC. Translated: CASSLQGNYEQYF.

The CDR3, as DNA: TGCGCCAGCGGATATCAGCGGGACCAATTCCAAGAGACCCAGTACTTC. It translates to CASGYQRDQFQETQYF. This rearrangement joins TRBV10-1 to TRBJ2-5; 7 bases align to TRBD2. The CDR3 consists of 16 residues. With V trimmed by 8 bases and J by 1 base, 13 bases remained unmatched. Germline CDR1 WNHNN, CDR2 SYGVQD (reference sequence).

This rearrangement joins TRBV11-3 to TRBJ2-1; 9 bases fit TRBD1. The CDR3 contains 16 residues. The germline V gene has CDR1 SGHNT and CDR2 YENEEA. V shed 2 bases, J shed 6 bases, and the junction held 8 bases outside the gene matches. The CDR3 reads CASSLPATGGFNEQFF. The CDR3 nucleotides read TGTGCCAGCAGCTTACCGGCGACAGGGGGTTTCAATGAGCAGTTCTTC. Based on the CDR3 plus reference TRBV11-3 and TRBJ2-1, the full variable domain is EAGVVQSPRYKIIEKKQPVAFWCNPISGHNTLYWYLQNLGQGPELLIRYENEEAVDDSQLPKDRFSAERLKGVDSTLKIQPAELGDSAVYLCASSLPATGGFNEQFFGPGTRLTVL.

The chain carries TRBV5-4 and TRBJ1-1; D ambiguous. Looked up from germline, CDR1 is SGHNT and CDR2 is YYREEE (reference sequence). The CDR3 covers 13 residues. Trimming cost V 2 bases and J 4 bases, with 9 bases left between them. CDR3 region: CASSLKAGTEAFF. The CDR3 nucleotides are TGTGCCAGCAGCTTAAAAGCGGGCACTGAAGCTTTCTTT.

A single count supports this clone. The chain carries TRBV10-2 and TRBJ2-1; no reliable D call. The V end lost 10 bases, the J end lost 0 bases, and 16 bases lay between the germline ends. Looked up from germline, CDR1 is WSHSY and CDR2 is SAAADI. The CDR3 loop spans 15 amino acids. CDR3 in amino acids: CATETVYSSYNEQFF. In nucleotides, the CDR3 is TGCGCCACAGAAACAGTCTATAGCTCCTACAATGAGCAGTTCTTC.

The J gene is TRBJ2-5, the V gene TRBV19; D not certain. This CDR3 has 14 residues. Per germline, CDR1 LNHDA and CDR2 SQIVND (reference sequence). V lost 3 bases to trimming and J lost 2 bases, with 10 bases between them. Here the CDR3 DNA reads TGTGCCAGTAGTATGTCGGCGGCACAAGAGACCCAGTACTTC. It codes for CASSMSAAQETQYF.

This chain uses TRBV5-6 with TRBJ2-3; 9 bases map to TRBD2. Looked up from germline, CDR1 is SGHDT and CDR2 is YYEEEE. V shed 4 bases, J shed 4 bases, and the junction held 10 bases outside the gene matches. The CDR3 is 16 residues long. CDR3 in DNA: TGTGCCAGCAGCCCCAAGGGCGGGAGGGATCCAGATACGCAGTATTTT. As protein: CASSPKGGRDPDTQYF. Together with reference TRBV5-6 and TRBJ2-3, the CDR3 gives the full variable domain: DAGVTQSPTHLIKTRGQQVTLRCSPKSGHDTVSWYQQALGQGPQFIFQYYEEEERQRGNFPDRFSGHQFPNYSSELNVNALLLGDSALYLCASSPKGGRDPDTQYFGPGTRLTVL.

The chain carries TRBV6-5 and TRBJ2-7; 9 positions match TRBD2. The CDR3 totals 12 residues. Germline assignment: CDR1 MNHEY and CDR2 SVGAGI. Trimming removed 7 bases from V and 6 bases from J; junction bases left unmatched: 4. The CDR3, as DNA: TGTGCCAGCAAAAGCGGGGGGTTCGAGCAGTACTTC. It codes for CASKSGGFEQYF.

V is TRBV19 and J is TRBJ1-1, with D uncertain. The germline V gene has CDR1 LNHDA and CDR2 SQIVND (reference sequence). Between the trimmed V and J ends, which lost 9 bases and 0 bases, there was a span of 5 bases. This CDR3 has 11 amino acids. CDR3 in DNA: TGTGCCAGCGGAGTGAACACTGAAGCTTTCTTT. It codes for CASGVNTEAFF.

This chain joins TRBV28 and TRBJ2-3, with 7 bases aligning to TRBD1. CDR1 and CDR2 from the germline V gene are MDHEN and SYDVKM. The CDR3 is 15 amino acids. With 5 bases clipped from V and 5 bases from J, the junction kept 10 bases outside the gene matches. The CDR3 protein is CASSTPGTAEDTQYF. CDR3 in DNA: TGTGCCAGCAGTACCCCCGGGACAGCAGAAGATACGCAGTATTTT.

This chain joins TRBV6-5 and TRBJ1-4; unclear D gene. The CDR3 length is 11 residues. The V and J ends lost 11 bases and 11 bases respectively, with 15 bases between them. Germline V CDR1 and CDR2: MNHEY, SVGAGI. CDR3 amino acids: CAALGSGKLFF. CDR3 nucleotides: TGTGCCGCTCTGGGTTCGGGGAAACTGTTTTTT.

V gene TRBV9 combines with J gene TRBJ2-5, with D perhaps matching TRBD1 (5 bases). V was cut by 2 bases and J by 2 bases, with 10 bases left in between. The CDR3 is made up of 14 amino acids. The germline gives CDR1 SGDLS, CDR2 YYNGEE. This chain's CDR3 is CASSVAGNQETQYF. CDR3 in DNA: TGTGCCAGCAGCGTGGCAGGGAATCAAGAGACCCAGTACTTC.

J is TRBJ1-5 and V is TRBV27, with TRBD1 as a possible D gene (6 bases). V lost 0 bases to trimming and J lost 2 bases, with 8 bases between them. The germline V gene has CDR1 MNHEY and CDR2 SMNVEV (reference sequence). This CDR3 is built from 15 residues. CDR3 in DNA: TGTGCCAGCAGTTTATCTTCAGGGGGCAATCAGCCCCAGCATTTT. Translation: CASSLSSGGNQPQHF.

The rearrangement links TRBV27 to TRBJ2-7; D perhaps matches TRBD1 (5 bases). Germline V lookup: CDR1 MNHEY, CDR2 SMNVEV (reference sequence). Trimming left V 3 bases short and J 3 bases short, with 12 bases between. The CDR3 loop spans 14 amino acids. The CDR3 reads CASSFNFQGYEQYF. The CDR3, as DNA: TGTGCCAGCAGTTTCAACTTCCAGGGCTACGAGCAGTACTTC.

The rearrangement links TRBV4-2 to TRBJ1-6; D possibly corresponds to TRBD1 (6 bases). CDR1 is LGHNA and CDR2 is YNFKEQ in the germline V gene. V was trimmed by 4 bases and J by 5 bases, leaving 15 bases between them. This CDR3 is built from 16 residues. As DNA, the CDR3 is TGTGCCAGCAGCCTCACAGCCGGGGGGCATAATTCACCCCTCCACTTT. Translating gives CASSLTAGGHNSPLHF.

This rearrangement joins TRBV11-2 to TRBJ1-2; 9 bases line up with TRBD1. The CDR3 length is 16 residues. V was pared by 5 bases and J by 5 bases, with 12 bases of the junction left unmatched. The germline V gene encodes CDR1 SGHAT and CDR2 FQNNGV. The CDR3 DNA reads as TGTGCCAGCAGCCCGACCGGACAGGGGACGCTATATGGCTACACCTTC. As protein: CASSPTGQGTLYGYTF.

The rearrangement links TRBV2 to TRBJ1-2; 7 bases match TRBD1. Germline CDR1 SNHLY, CDR2 FYNNEI. The trim removed 11 bases at V and 2 bases at J, leaving 17 bases unmatched. The length of the CDR3 is 16 residues. The CDR3 DNA reads TGTGCCGGTACCAGGGGGGCCACCCGGGACAACTATGGCTACACCTTC. This codes for CAGTRGATRDNYGYTF.

The rearrangement links TRBV5-4 to TRBJ2-4, with D possibly TRBD2 on 5 matching bases. The CDR3 extends over 14 amino acids. Germline CDR1 reads SGHNT; CDR2 reads YYREEE (reference sequence). The ends were cut back, 4 bases at V and 4 bases at J, with 12 bases in the middle. CDR3 bases: TGTGCCAGCAGCAAGGGAGACGGGAAAAACATTCAGTACTTC. This gives the protein CASSKGDGKNIQYF. Drawing the rest from reference TRBV5-4 and TRBJ2-4, the complete variable domain is ETGVTQSPTHLIKTRGQQVTLRCSSQSGHNTVSWYQQALGQGPQFIFQYYREEENGRGNFPPRFSGLQFPNYSSELNVNALELDDSALYLCASSKGDGKNIQYFGAGTRLSVL.

This chain connects TRBV5-4 to TRBJ1-2, with a possible D match to TRBD1 (5 bases). The CDR3 has 14 amino acids. The germline V and J ends were trimmed by 0 bases and 6 bases, with 12 bases remaining between them. CDR1 SGHNT and CDR2 YYREEE come from the germline V gene (reference sequence). The CDR3 DNA follows: TGTGCCAGCAGCTTGGAGTACAGGAAAGATGGCTACACCTTC. Translating gives CASSLEYRKDGYTF.

The V call is TRBV5-1, the J call TRBJ2-1; 8 bases are a match to TRBD2. The CDR3 loop spans 17 amino acids. Germline V gene lookup returns CDR1 SGHRS and CDR2 YFSETQ. V shed 0 bases, J shed 1 base, and the junction held 6 bases outside the gene matches. The CDR3 loop is CASSLGVAGPSYNEQFF. CDR3 in DNA: TGCGCCAGCAGCTTGGGAGTAGCGGGGCCTTCCTACAATGAGCAGTTCTTC.

This chain links TRBV7-3 with TRBJ2-5; 8 bases align to TRBD2. The CDR3 has 14 residues. CDR1 SGHTA and CDR2 FQGTGA come from the germline V gene. J lost 2 bases, V lost 2 bases, and 1 base had no gene match. CDR3 bases: TGTGCCAGCAGCTTATTAGCGGGACAAGAGACCCAGTACTTC. Amino acids: CASSLLAGQETQYF.

The chain combines TRBV9 with TRBJ2-1, with 11 bases lining up with TRBD2. Trimming took 1 base from V and 5 from J; bases not matched to a gene: 2. The CDR3 consists of 15 residues. CDR1 and CDR2 (germline): SGDLS, YYNGEE. The CDR3 protein is CASSVQLAGDNEQFF. CDR3 sequence (DNA): TGTGCCAGCAGCGTACAACTAGCGGGGGACAATGAGCAGTTCTTC.

In its sample, this clone was seen a few times. CDR3: CASSQGKQGARSQPQHF. The DNA of the CDR3 is TGTGCCAGCAGCCAAGGCAAACAGGGGGCTAGAAGTCAGCCCCAGCATTTT. This chain links TRBV28 with TRBJ1-5, with TRBD1 matching 9 bases. V lost 6 bases and J lost 6; bases outside the gene matches: 15. CDR1 is MDHEN and CDR2 is SYDVKM in the germline V gene. CDR3 length: 17 amino acids.

This clone has more than one count but fewer than ten. The chain has TRBV30 and TRBJ2-1; possibly TRBD2 for D (5 bases). The germline V gene has CDR1 GTSNPN and CDR2 SVGIG (reference sequence). Trimming cost V 1 base and J 4 bases, with 5 bases left between them. This CDR3 contains 12 residues. The CDR3 coding sequence is TGTGCCTGGAGTGCGGGGTACAATGAGCAGTTCTTC. Translating gives CAWSAGYNEQFF.

The chain carries TRBV13 and TRBJ2-2; D perhaps matches TRBD1 (5 bases). There are 16 residues in the CDR3. Trimming removed 1 base from V and 1 base from J, with 10 bases in between. Germline loops: CDR1 PRHDT, CDR2 FYEKMQ (reference sequence). The CDR3 sequence: CASSLADNKNTGELFF. CDR3 nucleotide sequence: TGTGCCAGCAGCTTAGCGGACAACAAGAACACCGGGGAGCTGTTTTTT.

This clone is a singleton in its sample. This chain joins TRBV6-5 and TRBJ2-5, with D tentatively TRBD1 (5 bases). Trimming shortened V by 2 bases and J by 5 bases, and 9 bases separated the two germline ends. Germline assignment: CDR1 MNHEY and CDR2 SVGAGI. The CDR3 extends over 13 amino acids. CDR3 DNA: TGTGCCAGCAGTTACAAGGGGCGGGAGACCCAGTACTTC. It translates to CASSYKGRETQYF.

The rearrangement joins TRBV5-1 to TRBJ2-7; D not certain. V was clipped by 0 bases and J by 0 bases, with 16 bases between them. Germline CDR1 is SGHRS and CDR2 is YFSETQ. The CDR3 has 17 amino acids. CDR3: CASSLASPDFSSYEQYF. The CDR3 DNA reads as TGCGCCAGCAGCTTGGCCAGTCCAGACTTTAGCTCCTACGAGCAGTACTTC.